The rows below give T cell receptor beta chains drawn from one sample of a study of cytomegalovirus exposure and HLA in healthy donors. This table comes from immunoSEQ multiplex PCR, and its TCRdb copy is limited to in-frame clones, with some not included. This repertoire shows under 200,000 clones, approximately 80% found once; its top ten account for 7% to 9%. The sample taken for sequencing was PBMCs. These receptor sequences come from a male donor in good health and CMV-seropositive. CDR3s include the opening cysteine and the closing phenylalanine or tryptophan. The D gene is left open where the match is weak. A row's size may be missing; if present it is once, few, many or a size class.

j_gene,abundance,d_gene,v_gene,CDR3aa,CDR3nt
TRBJ1-6,-,-,TRBV30,CAWSVRRGDSPLHF,TGTGCCTGGAGTGTAAGGCGGGGAGATTCACCCCTCCACTTT
TRBJ2-4,-,-,TRBV20-1,CSARQVNIQYF,TGCAGCGCCAGACAGGTTAACATTCAGTACTTC
TRBJ1-2,-,-,TRBV15,CATSGAGGGYTF,TGTGCCACCAGCGGGGCCGGGGGAGGCTACACCTTC
TRBJ1-6,few,-,TRBV6-1,CASSEASYPRALHF,TGTGCCAGCAGTGAAGCGTCATACCCCCGGGCCCTCCACTTT
TRBJ2-7,-,TRBD1,TRBV4-1,CASSQEGQIYEQYF,TGCGCCAGCAGCCAAGAGGGACAGATCTACGAGCAGTACTTC
TRBJ2-3,-,-,TRBV11-3,CASSMRDSLDTKYF,TGTGCCAGCAGCATGCGGGACAGCTTAGATACGAAGTATTTT
TRBJ2-2,-,-,TRBV7-2,CASRQGELFF,TGTGCCAGCCGACAAGGGGAGCTGTTTTTT
TRBJ2-7,-,TRBD2,TRBV2,CASRDLAGGPEDEQYF,TGTGCCAGCAGGGACCTAGCGGGGGGGCCAGAAGACGAGCAGTACTTC
TRBJ1-5,few,TRBD1,TRBV7-9,CASSALGGGQPQHF,TGTGCCAGCAGCGCTCTCGGAGGGGGCCAGCCCCAGCATTTT
TRBJ1-6,-,TRBD1,TRBV7-2,CASSLRGQVNNSPLHF,TGTGCCAGCAGCCTCCGGGGACAGGTGAATAATTCACCCCTCCACTTT
TRBJ2-7,many,-,TRBV28,CASSLFRGYEQYF,TGTGCCAGCAGTTTATTCCGGGGGTATGAGCAGTACTTC
TRBJ2-3,-,TRBD2,TRBV5-1,CASSLGLAGGSTDTQYF,TGCGCCAGCAGCTTGGGACTAGCGGGGGGGTCCACAGATACGCAGTATTTT
TRBJ2-3,-,TRBD1,TRBV7-6,CASSFRGRGDTQYF,TGTGCCAGCAGTTTCAGGGGGCGTGGAGATACGCAGTATTTT
TRBJ1-6,once,-,TRBV4-2,CASSQEQGSYNSPLHF,TGTGCCAGCAGCCAAGAACAGGGCTCCTATAATTCACCCCTCCACTTT
TRBJ2-2,once,TRBD2,TRBV7-6,CASSFGRGGSTGELFF,TGTGCCAGCAGCTTTGGGCGGGGGGGCAGCACCGGGGAGCTGTTTTTT
TRBJ1-3,-,-,TRBV5-1,CASRQSSGNTIYF,TGCGCCAGCCGACAGAGCTCTGGAAACACCATATATTTT
TRBJ2-7,-,-,TRBV5-1,CASSLVGGYEQYF,TGCGCCAGCAGCTTGGTGGGGGGCTACGAGCAGTACTTC
TRBJ1-1,-,TRBD1,TRBV28,CASLPSTGEETEAFF,TGTGCCAGCTTACCTTCGACAGGGGAGGAAACTGAAGCTTTCTTT
TRBJ2-5,-,-,TRBV4-1,CASSQDRPTGLKNF,TGCGCCAGCAGCCAAGATCGTCCGACTGGTTTAAAGAACTTC
TRBJ1-3,-,-,TRBV7-6,CASSSPGSEPGNTIYF,TGTGCCAGCAGCTCCCCCGGGTCTGAGCCTGGAAACACCATATATTTT
TRBJ1-5,-,TRBD1,TRBV7-9,CASSGTEYPNQPQHF,TGTGCCAGTTCCGGGACAGAGTATCCGAATCAGCCCCAGCATTTT
TRBJ1-1,-,TRBD1,TRBV10-2,CASRTRDSTEAFF,TGCGCCAGCAGAACCAGGGACAGCACTGAAGCTTTCTTT
TRBJ1-1,-,TRBD1,TRBV5-1,CASSTGTGGYSEAFF,TGCGCCAGCAGCACCGGGACAGGGGGGTATTCTGAAGCTTTCTTT
TRBJ2-3,-,-,TRBV9,CASSVGGGAIGDTQYF,TGTGCCAGCAGCGTGGGCGGGGGCGCTATCGGGGATACGCAGTATTTT
TRBJ1-1,-,-,TRBV7-9,CSSSLGGPEAFF,TGTTCCAGCAGCTTAGGAGGGCCTGAAGCTTTCTTT
TRBJ2-7,-,-,TRBV25-1,CASSDRLYYEQYF,TGTGCCAGCAGTGACAGATTATACTACGAGCAGTACTTC
TRBJ1-1,few,TRBD1,TRBV6-6,CASSSTGGNTEAFF,TGTGCCAGCAGTTCGACAGGGGGGAACACTGAAGCTTTCTTT
TRBJ1-2,-,-,TRBV7-2,CASSLGVRGNGYTF,TGTGCCAGCAGCTTAGGTGTAAGGGGGAATGGCTACACCTTC
TRBJ1-5,-,TRBD1,TRBV2,CASSVITGVQPQHF,TGTGCCAGCAGTGTTATAACAGGGGTCCAGCCCCAGCATTTT
TRBJ2-1,-,TRBD1,TRBV14,CASSRFRGPPSPGHNEQFF,TGTGCCAGCAGCCGGTTCAGGGGGCCGCCTAGCCCGGGGCACAATGAGCAGTTCTTC
TRBJ2-1,-,TRBD2,TRBV9,CASSGRLAGALGSYNEQFF,TGTGCCAGCAGCGGCCGACTAGCGGGGGCCTTAGGATCCTACAATGAGCAGTTCTTC
TRBJ2-7,-,-,TRBV27,CASTNLQGTHEQYF,TGTGCCAGCACCAACCTTCAGGGGACCCACGAGCAGTACTTC
TRBJ1-6,-,TRBD1,TRBV9,CASNPGTVNSPLHF,TGTGCCAGCAACCCCGGGACAGTGAATTCACCCCTCCACTTT
TRBJ2-1,-,-,TRBV1,CTSSHPPAGLAAPYNEQFF,TGCACCAGCAGCCATCCCCCGGCGGGGCTAGCGGCACCCTACAATGAGCAGTTCTTC
TRBJ2-1,-,-,TRBV7-2,CASNGLIGEQFF,TGTGCCAGCAATGGACTAATTGGTGAGCAGTTCTTC
TRBJ1-1,-,-,TRBV18,CASSPVGEYTEAFF,TGTGCCAGCTCACCGGTTGGGGAGTACACTGAAGCTTTCTTT
TRBJ1-5,once,TRBD1,TRBV6-5,CASRRQGNSNQPQHF,TGTGCCAGCAGGCGACAGGGGAATAGCAATCAGCCCCAGCATTTT
TRBJ2-3,once,-,TRBV6-5,CASSYSGEADTQYF,TGTGCCAGCAGTTACTCGGGGGAGGCAGATACGCAGTATTTT
TRBJ2-7,-,-,TRBV7-6,CASSPTLGEYEQYF,TGTGCCAGCAGCCCCACCTTGGGAGAATACGAGCAGTACTTC
TRBJ1-5,-,-,TRBV5-1,CASSLAGHGDQPQHF,TGCGCCAGCAGCTTGGCAGGGCATGGCGATCAGCCCCAGCATTTT
TRBJ2-2,-,-,TRBV18,CASSPMAQIDTGELFF,TGTGCCAGCTCACCAATGGCACAGATCGACACCGGGGAGCTGTTTTTT
TRBJ2-3,few,TRBD2,TRBV6-5,CASSVTGGSTDTQYF,TGTGCCAGCAGTGTTACGGGGGGTAGCACAGATACGCAGTATTTT
TRBJ1-2,-,-,TRBV6-5,CASSPGRSEGYGYTF,TGTGCCAGCAGTCCCGGACGGTCGGAGGGCTATGGCTACACCTTC
TRBJ2-7,-,TRBD1,TRBV5-1,CASSSTGGSGYEQYF,TGCGCCAGCAGCTCGACAGGGGGGTCCGGGTACGAGCAGTACTTC
TRBJ1-1,-,-,TRBV12-5,CASARGGTEAFF,TGTGCTAGTGCCCGGGGGGGAACTGAAGCTTTCTTT
TRBJ1-3,-,-,TRBV6-5,CAAATGPGNTIYF,TGTGCCGCGGCAACAGGGCCTGGAAACACCATATATTTT
TRBJ2-2,-,-,TRBV4-2,CASSPLSVTRRAGELFF,TGTGCCAGCAGCCCATTGTCAGTGACTAGGAGGGCCGGGGAGCTGTTTTTT
TRBJ2-7,few,TRBD1,TRBV27,CASRSTGSYEQYF,TGTGCCAGCAGGTCGACAGGGTCCTACGAGCAGTACTTC
TRBJ2-1,-,TRBD1,TRBV5-6,CASSLRQGLYNEQFF,TGTGCCAGCAGCCTCAGACAGGGGCTCTACAATGAGCAGTTCTTC
TRBJ2-7,-,TRBD1,TRBV5-1,CASSLLAGGRYEQYF,TGCGCCAGCAGCTTGCTGGCAGGGGGCAGGTACGAGCAGTACTTC
TRBJ2-5,-,TRBD2,TRBV30,CAWGQGLAVETQYF,TGTGCCTGGGGCCAGGGACTAGCGGTAGAGACCCAGTACTTC